This T cell receptor beta chain is drawn from a study of PD-1 blockade in classical Hodgkin lymphoma. The CDR3 runs to 14 residues. Exposure to brentuximab vedotin varied, and each patient had relapsed following autologous stem cell transplantation. Repertoires were generated with immunoSEQ multiplex PCR, while TCRdb's copy carries only in-frame clones and drops some. This repertoire shows fewer than 90,000 clones, around 86% found once; its top ten account for about 20%. The sample was peripheral blood mononuclear cells (PBMCs), taken at baseline. This receptor was taken from a human donor with classical Hodgkin lymphoma. The rearrangement links TRBV21-1 to TRBJ2-1; the table names TRBD2, a call not compared with the DNA. TRBV21-1 is described as a pseudogene. The CDR3 here is CASSKEGEGNEQFF. The CDR3, as DNA: TGTGCCAGCAGCAAGGAGGGAGAGGGGAATGAGCAGTTCTTC.